This is a list of T cell receptor beta chains from one sample in a study of cytomegalovirus exposure and HLA in healthy donors. Using immunoSEQ multiplex PCR, the repertoire was profiled, and TCRdb retains in-frame clones only, with some absent. The table shows around 260,000 clones, with less than 95% occurring only once. Sequencing input: PBMCs. The receptors here all came from a woman in her twenties or thirties in good health and CMV-seronegative. Each CDR3 is given with its conserved first and last residue. Fields, in order: clone size, J gene, D gene, V gene, CDR3 protein, CDR3 DNA. A D gene is named only where the DNA matches it firmly. Expanded clones get a size class; other rows say once, few or many, or leave the size out.

clone_size: NA
j_call: TRBJ2-1
d_call: TRBD2
v_call: TRBV18
cdr3_aa: CASSPGLAGEQFF
cdr3_nt: TGTGCCAGCTCACCGGGACTAGCGGGAGAGCAGTTCTTC

clone_size: NA
j_call: TRBJ1-2
d_call: NA
v_call: TRBV7-3
cdr3_aa: CASSLTGTDGYTF
cdr3_nt: TGTGCCAGCAGCTTAACCGGGACTGATGGCTACACCTTC

clone_size: NA
j_call: TRBJ1-2
d_call: NA
v_call: TRBV28
cdr3_aa: CASSPQGLGYGYTF
cdr3_nt: TGTGCCAGCAGTCCGCAGGGGTTGGGCTATGGCTACACCTTC

clone_size: NA
j_call: TRBJ2-2
d_call: TRBD2
v_call: TRBV4-3
cdr3_aa: CASSSGIVNTGELFF
cdr3_nt: TGCGCCAGCTCAAGCGGGATTGTGAACACCGGGGAGCTGTTTTTT

clone_size: NA
j_call: TRBJ2-3
d_call: TRBD2
v_call: TRBV10-3
cdr3_aa: CAISDGLAGNTDTQYF
cdr3_nt: TGTGCCATCAGTGACGGACTAGCGGGAAACACAGATACGCAGTATTTT

clone_size: once
j_call: TRBJ2-7
d_call: NA
v_call: TRBV28
cdr3_aa: CASSPRVAIHRQYF
cdr3_nt: TGTGCCAGCAGTCCCCGCGTGGCTATTCACCGACAGTACTTC

clone_size: NA
j_call: TRBJ2-2
d_call: NA
v_call: TRBV29-1
cdr3_aa: CSVGTINTGELFF
cdr3_nt: TGCAGCGTTGGGACTATCAACACCGGGGAGCTGTTTTTT

clone_size: NA
j_call: TRBJ2-7
d_call: NA
v_call: TRBV7-9
cdr3_aa: CASSTGDLGQIEQYF
cdr3_nt: TGTGCCAGCAGCACAGGAGACTTGGGGCAGATCGAGCAGTACTTC

clone_size: NA
j_call: TRBJ1-1
d_call: NA
v_call: TRBV5-1
cdr3_aa: CASSDWLGNTEAFF
cdr3_nt: TGCGCCAGCAGCGATTGGTTAGGGAACACTGAAGCTTTCTTT

clone_size: NA
j_call: TRBJ2-7
d_call: TRBD2
v_call: TRBV7-6
cdr3_aa: CASSFSGGGRSEQYF
cdr3_nt: TGTGCCAGCAGCTTTTCGGGGGGAGGTAGAAGTGAGCAGTACTTC

clone_size: NA
j_call: TRBJ2-7
d_call: NA
v_call: TRBV15
cdr3_aa: CATSRDRQATTYEQYF
cdr3_nt: TGTGCCACCAGCAGAGATCGACAGGCAACGACCTACGAGCAGTACTTC

clone_size: NA
j_call: TRBJ2-2
d_call: TRBD1
v_call: TRBV5-6
cdr3_aa: CASRRDRVTGELFF
cdr3_nt: TGTGCCAGCAGACGGGACAGGGTAACCGGGGAGCTGTTTTTT

clone_size: NA
j_call: TRBJ2-1
d_call: TRBD1
v_call: TRBV29-1
cdr3_aa: CSAESPGQGGEQFF
cdr3_nt: TGCAGCGCAGAAAGCCCGGGACAGGGGGGTGAGCAGTTCTTC

clone_size: NA
j_call: TRBJ2-7
d_call: TRBD2
v_call: TRBV5-6
cdr3_aa: CASSGGLAHYEQYF
cdr3_nt: TGTGCCAGCAGCGGGGGACTAGCCCACTACGAGCAGTACTTC

clone_size: once
j_call: TRBJ2-3
d_call: TRBD2
v_call: TRBV7-8
cdr3_aa: CASSQLAGGPWGATDTQYF
cdr3_nt: TGTGCCAGCAGCCAACTAGCGGGAGGGCCCTGGGGTGCTACAGATACGCAGTATTTT

clone_size: once
j_call: TRBJ2-7
d_call: TRBD2
v_call: TRBV4-3
cdr3_aa: CASSRDLLTSGNGYEQYF
cdr3_nt: TGCGCCAGCAGCCGAGACCTCTTGACTAGCGGGAACGGGTACGAGCAGTACTTC

clone_size: NA
j_call: TRBJ2-2
d_call: NA
v_call: TRBV29-1
cdr3_aa: CSVGDANTGELFF
cdr3_nt: TGCAGCGTTGGTGACGCGAACACCGGGGAGCTGTTTTTT

clone_size: NA
j_call: TRBJ2-7
d_call: TRBD2
v_call: TRBV5-5
cdr3_aa: CASSINKREFVGLFSYEQYF
cdr3_nt: TGTGCCAGCAGCATAAATAAGCGGGAGTTTGTTGGGCTGTTCTCCTACGAGCAGTACTTC

clone_size: NA
j_call: TRBJ2-7
d_call: TRBD2
v_call: TRBV13
cdr3_aa: CASSRTAGVDEQYF
cdr3_nt: TGTGCCAGCAGTCGGACAGCGGGAGTCGACGAGCAGTACTTC

clone_size: once
j_call: TRBJ2-2
d_call: TRBD2
v_call: TRBV29-1
cdr3_aa: CSVVLAGAPGTGELFF
cdr3_nt: TGCAGCGTTGTGTTAGCGGGGGCCCCGGGGACCGGGGAGCTGTTTTTT

clone_size: NA
j_call: TRBJ2-2
d_call: NA
v_call: TRBV5-1
cdr3_aa: CASIRSLGTGELFF
cdr3_nt: TGCGCCAGCATCCGCAGCTTGGGCACCGGGGAGCTGTTTTTT

clone_size: NA
j_call: TRBJ2-7
d_call: NA
v_call: TRBV5-6
cdr3_aa: CASSAGTFHEQYF
cdr3_nt: TGTGCCAGCAGCGCCGGGACATTCCACGAGCAGTACTTC

clone_size: NA
j_call: TRBJ1-5
d_call: NA
v_call: TRBV7-2
cdr3_aa: CASSLLGGDQPQHF
cdr3_nt: TGTGCCAGCAGCTTATTGGGGGGAGATCAGCCCCAGCATTTT

clone_size: NA
j_call: TRBJ2-5
d_call: TRBD1
v_call: TRBV10-3
cdr3_aa: CAISWDSQETQYF
cdr3_nt: TGTGCCATCAGTTGGGACAGCCAAGAGACCCAGTACTTC

clone_size: NA
j_call: TRBJ2-7
d_call: NA
v_call: TRBV5-1
cdr3_aa: CASSLTGTPTRPYEQYF
cdr3_nt: TGCGCCAGCAGCTTGACCGGGACACCAACGCGCCCCTACGAGCAGTACTTC

clone_size: few
j_call: TRBJ2-7
d_call: NA
v_call: TRBV30
cdr3_aa: CAWKGGIYEQYF
cdr3_nt: TGTGCCTGGAAAGGAGGCATCTACGAGCAGTACTTC